The rows below give T cell receptor beta chains drawn from one sample of a study of cytomegalovirus exposure and HLA in healthy donors. Using immunoSEQ multiplex PCR, the repertoire was profiled, and TCRdb retains in-frame clones only, with some absent. The profile shows 50,000 to 65,000 clones, approximately 81% of them singletons. Sequencing was done on a sample of PBMCs. The receptors come from a young woman in good health and CMV-seronegative. The CDR3 runs from the conserved cysteine through the conserved F or W. A D gene is named only where the DNA matches it firmly. Expanded clones are given a class, and other clones once, few, many or no size at all.

size,J,D,V,DNA,CDR3
-,TRBJ2-3,TRBD2,TRBV2,TGTGCCAGCAGTGACGGTCCTAGCGGGGCTAGCACAGATACGCAGTATTTT,CASSDGPSGASTDTQYF
-,TRBJ2-4,TRBD2,TRBV27,TGTGCCAGCAGAGGACTAGCAAACAGTCAGTACTTC,CASRGLANSQYF
-,TRBJ2-7,-,TRBV28,TGTGCCAGCAGTTTAGGGTGGATTAGCTCCTACGAGCAGTACTTC,CASSLGWISSYEQYF
-,TRBJ2-1,TRBD2,TRBV11-2,TGTGCCAGCAGCTTTACTCTCGGGAGGGGAGGATACAATGAGCAGTTCTTC,CASSFTLGRGGYNEQFF
few,TRBJ2-3,-,TRBV7-3,TGTGCCAGCAGCTTAACTTCCCATACAGATACGCAGTATTTT,CASSLTSHTDTQYF
once,TRBJ2-7,TRBD1,TRBV27,TGTGCCAGCAGCAAAGACAGGGGGCACGAGCAGTACTTC,CASSKDRGHEQYF
-,TRBJ1-5,-,TRBV5-5,TGTGCCAGCACTCTGGCGGTCAATCAGCCCCAGCATTTT,CASTLAVNQPQHF
-,TRBJ2-4,TRBD2,TRBV28,TGTGCCAGCAGTTTTACGGGAGGCCAGAACATTCAGTACTTC,CASSFTGGQNIQYF
-,TRBJ1-5,TRBD1,TRBV7-2,TGTGCCAGCAGCCCCGCCAGGAGGGGGCTCGGCAATCAGCCCCAGCATTTT,CASSPARRGLGNQPQHF
-,TRBJ1-2,-,TRBV19,TGTGCCAGTAGTCCCATCCGGGACTCAGATGGCTACACCTTC,CASSPIRDSDGYTF
-,TRBJ2-7,-,TRBV7-2,TGTGCCAGCAGCTTAGTTCAGGGGCCTGTCTACGAGCAGTACTTC,CASSLVQGPVYEQYF
-,TRBJ1-2,-,TRBV13,TGTGCCAGCAGCCTGGGACACCCGGGTGGTGATAAAGGTGGCTACACCTTC,CASSLGHPGGDKGGYTF
-,TRBJ1-3,-,TRBV25-1,TGTGCCAGCGCCAACCATGGCAGGTGGTATTTT,CASANHGRWYF
-,TRBJ1-4,-,TRBV5-8,TGTGCCAGCACCCCTTTGCGGCAGTTTAATGAAAAACTGTTTTTT,CASTPLRQFNEKLFF
-,TRBJ1-2,-,TRBV7-9,TGTGCCAGCAGTCCGGACACCTATGGCTACACCTTC,CASSPDTYGYTF
-,TRBJ1-1,-,TRBV15,TGTGCCACCAGCAGAGATACAACAGGGCCTAACACTGAAGCTTTCTTT,CATSRDTTGPNTEAFF
-,TRBJ2-1,-,TRBV27,TGTGCCAGCGGTCCTGGGTTTCCCAAAGCCCAACCGCTGAGGCTAGTAAGCTACAATGAGCAGTTCTTC,CASGPGFPKAQPLRLVSYNEQFF
-,TRBJ1-2,-,TRBV6-1,TGTGCCAGCAGTGAATGGCTCCGCGGTTCCGCAGATAACTATGGCTACACCTTC,CASSEWLRGSADNYGYTF
-,TRBJ1-2,-,TRBV19,TGTGCCAGTAGTACAGGGAGGGTTTTTTATGGCTACACCTTC,CASSTGRVFYGYTF
once,TRBJ2-2,-,TRBV7-9,TGTGCCAGCAGCCTGGGGTCGGGGGAGTCGGCCGGGGAGCTGTTTTTT,CASSLGSGESAGELFF
-,TRBJ1-1,TRBD1,TRBV19,TGTGCCAGTAGTATGGAGGGGACAGGCCCCACTGAAGCTTTCTTT,CASSMEGTGPTEAFF
-,TRBJ2-5,-,TRBV15,TGTGCCACCAGCAGAGATCTTGTGGCTCAGGAACGGTCCCAGTACTTC,CATSRDLVAQERSQYF